The entry below describes one T cell receptor beta chain. This clone's antigen is unknown. No per-base quality is available; no much larger clone lies one base away. The data belong to a study of T cell responses to AZD1222 COVID-19 vaccine (dated by TCRdb to 2020 to 2023). Turning to the overall study: A total of around 240 trial participants underwent TCR sequencing, of whom some 210 received two doses of AZD1222 and some 25 received two doses of the MenACWY control vaccine. Trial participants were enrolled by age into 18-55, 56-69 and 70-plus year subgroups, with approximately 150, 28 and 58 TCR-sequenced participants respectively.

The CDR3 regions of human TCRbeta chains were analyzed by immunosequencing. On the authors' methods: TCRs in the repertoires were matched against a reference library of SARS-CoV-2-specific TCRs that had been generated with the MIRA antigen-specificity platform. Breadth was defined as the fraction of unique TCRs that were SARS-CoV-2-associated. Depth was defined as the fraction of total T cells that were SARS-CoV-2-associated. Using the MIRA data, each spike-specific TCR was mapped to the spike region that the TCR reacts to and placed in a CD4 or CD8 class. Log10-transformed breadth and depth values were compared by one-way ANOVA with Sidak's multiple comparisons tests. In TCRdb, the immuneACCESS table is reduced to in-frame sequences with V and J assigned. These tables do not hold every clone; where another copy was compared, an unresolved V gene accounts for under half, and the others remain unexplained. V and J calls and clone size are those listed in that table; D and trimming were worked out from the DNA. This sample gives 160,000 or so clones in total; around 89% of them show up just once. The ten largest clones capture 3.5% to 5.5% of the sample.

Study-wide findings and limitations: Conclusions about previously exposed vaccinees were limited because only a handful of AZD1222 recipients were SARS-CoV-2 seropositive at baseline. Nearly half of unique spike-specific TCRs reportedly recognized epitopes outside regions mutated in the B.1.351 and B.1.1.7 variants. Spike-specific TCR breadth and depth rose significantly after two AZD1222 doses compared with day 0 and with MenACWY recipients. Vaccine-associated CD4 TCRs spanned the whole spike protein, with dominant responses in regions 160-218 and 743-854. Most participants were white British and females outnumbered males, and the authors suggested that clonal diversity may have been underestimated. Because no samples from the day 14 peak response were available, repertoires could be characterized only after the peak T cell response. The 56-69-year group was small, and its depth increase did not reach significance, likely because of low power.

What this sample's time point label stands for: about 28 days (+/-7) after the second vaccine dose. The treatment or condition label here, explained by the study, means: meningococcal conjugate vaccine given as trial control. Vaccinee samples were obtained from the UK trials COV001 and COV002, which included a single-blind randomized controlled phase 2/3 trial of AZD1222 (ChAdOx1 nCoV-19) in healthy adults. For TCRbeta chain sequencing, PBMC samples from trial participants were taken at day 0 and at day 28 after the second dose. The TCR was taken from an adult who received the MenACWY meningococcal vaccine as a control. The sample here was peripheral blood, taken 28 days after the second dose of the MenACWY control vaccine.

The DNA is TGTGCCACCAGTGACCCCGGACAGGGTCTGGATGGCTACACCTTC. Its protein product is CATSDPGQGLDGYTF. Recombination joined TRBV24-1 with TRBJ1-2, with 8 bases matching TRBD1. The CDR3 goes from the cysteine to the phenylalanine over 15 residues. The read is trimmed to its CDR3 DNA, 45 bases read in frame from base 1. V trim: 4 bases; J trim: 6 bases; unmatched bases: 9. CDR1 and CDR2 are drawn from the germline V gene: KGHDR, SFDVKD.